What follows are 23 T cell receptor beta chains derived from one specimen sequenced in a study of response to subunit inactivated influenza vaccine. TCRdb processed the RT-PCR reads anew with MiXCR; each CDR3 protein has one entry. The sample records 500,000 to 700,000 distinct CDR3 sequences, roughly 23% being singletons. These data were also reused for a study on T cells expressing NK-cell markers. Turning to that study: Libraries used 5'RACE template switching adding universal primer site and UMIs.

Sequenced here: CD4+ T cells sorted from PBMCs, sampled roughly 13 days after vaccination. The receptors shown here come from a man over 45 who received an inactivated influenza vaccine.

CDR3 in DNA: TGTGCCAGCAGCGAGGGACTAGAGTACTACAATGAGCAGTTCTTC. Protein: CASSEGLEYYNEQFF. The V gene is TRBV9, the J gene TRBJ2-1, with 8 bases identical to TRBD2. Germline V gene lookup returns CDR1 SGDLS and CDR2 YYNGEE. J was trimmed by 3 bases and V by 3 bases; bases with no gene match: 5. This CDR3 comprises 15 residues.

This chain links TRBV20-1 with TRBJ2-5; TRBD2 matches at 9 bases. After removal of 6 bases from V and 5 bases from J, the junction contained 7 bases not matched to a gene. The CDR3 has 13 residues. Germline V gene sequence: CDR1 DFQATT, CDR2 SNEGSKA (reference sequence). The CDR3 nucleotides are TGCAGTGCCCGCGGGGGGGCGGCTGAGACCCAGTACTTC. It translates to CSARGGAAETQYF.

The chain's CDR3 is CASSYMGQGATEAFF. The CDR3 DNA follows: TGTGCCAGCAGTTACATGGGACAGGGGGCAACTGAAGCTTTCTTT. The chain links TRBV6-5 to TRBJ1-1, with 12 bases matching TRBD1. Trimming cost V 2 bases and J 5 bases; bases outside gene matches: 3. The CDR3 extends over 15 amino acids. Looked up from germline, CDR1 is MNHEY and CDR2 is SVGAGI.

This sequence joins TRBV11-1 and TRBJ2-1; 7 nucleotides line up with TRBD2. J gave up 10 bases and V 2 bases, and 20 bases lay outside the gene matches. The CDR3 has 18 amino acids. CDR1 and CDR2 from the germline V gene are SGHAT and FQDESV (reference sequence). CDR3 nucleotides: TGTGCCAGCAGCTTAAGGTACGGGGGAGGGCAATCCTTCCAGGAGCAGTTCTTC. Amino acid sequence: CASSLRYGGGQSFQEQFF.

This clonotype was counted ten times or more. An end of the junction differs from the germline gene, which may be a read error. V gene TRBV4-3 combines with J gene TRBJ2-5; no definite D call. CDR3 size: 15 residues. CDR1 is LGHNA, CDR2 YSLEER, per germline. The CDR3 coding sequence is TGCGCCAGCAGCCAAGATTGGGGAAGCTATGAGAGCCAGTACTTC. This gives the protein CASSQDWGSYESQYF.

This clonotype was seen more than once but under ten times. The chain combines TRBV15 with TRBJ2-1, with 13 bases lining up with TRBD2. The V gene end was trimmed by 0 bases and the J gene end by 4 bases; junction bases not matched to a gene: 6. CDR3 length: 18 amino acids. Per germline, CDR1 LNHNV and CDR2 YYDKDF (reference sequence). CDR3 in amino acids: CATSRDQTSGRLYNEQFF. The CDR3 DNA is TGTGCCACCAGCAGAGATCAGACTAGCGGGAGGCTATACAATGAGCAGTTCTTC.

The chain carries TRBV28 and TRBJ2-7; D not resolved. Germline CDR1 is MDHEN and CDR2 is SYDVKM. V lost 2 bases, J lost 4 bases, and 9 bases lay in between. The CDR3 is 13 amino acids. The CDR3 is CASSLLGYYEQYF. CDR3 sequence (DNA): TGTGCCAGCAGTTTACTCGGGTATTACGAGCAGTACTTC.

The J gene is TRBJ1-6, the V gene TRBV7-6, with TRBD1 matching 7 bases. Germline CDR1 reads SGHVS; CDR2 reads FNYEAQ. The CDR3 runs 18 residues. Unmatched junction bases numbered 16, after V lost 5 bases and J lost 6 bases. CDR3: CASSDQLTGKALNSPLHF. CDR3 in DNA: TGTGCCAGCAGCGACCAGTTGACAGGGAAGGCCCTTAATTCACCCCTCCACTTT.

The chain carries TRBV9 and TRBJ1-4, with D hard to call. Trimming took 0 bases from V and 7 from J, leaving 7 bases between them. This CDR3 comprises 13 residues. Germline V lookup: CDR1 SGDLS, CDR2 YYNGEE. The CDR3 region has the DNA TGTGCCAGCAGCGTAGGGCCGAGTGAAAAACTGTTTTTT. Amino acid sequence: CASSVGPSEKLFF.

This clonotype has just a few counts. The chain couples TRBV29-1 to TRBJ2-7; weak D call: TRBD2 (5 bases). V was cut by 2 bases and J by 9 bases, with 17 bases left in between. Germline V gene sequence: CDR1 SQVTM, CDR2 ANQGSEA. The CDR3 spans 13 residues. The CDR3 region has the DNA TGCAGCGTTGAAAGTCAGCGGAGAGGAGTGCAGTACTTC. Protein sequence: CSVESQRRGVQYF.

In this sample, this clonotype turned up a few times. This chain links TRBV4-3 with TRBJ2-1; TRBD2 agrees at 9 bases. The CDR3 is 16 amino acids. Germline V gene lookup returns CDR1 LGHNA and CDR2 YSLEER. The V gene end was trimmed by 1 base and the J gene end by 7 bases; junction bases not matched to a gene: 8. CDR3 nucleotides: TGCGCCAGCAGCCAAGGGGCGGGAGGGCGTCGGAATGAGCAGTTCTTC. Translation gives CASSQGAGGRRNEQFF.

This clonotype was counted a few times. The CDR3 spells CASSPTVNNEQFF. The CDR3 DNA is TGTGCCAGCAGCCCGACAGTTAACAATGAGCAGTTCTTC. V gene TRBV7-3 combines with J gene TRBJ2-1; possible D gene TRBD1, 5 bases. Germline V lookup: CDR1 SGHTA, CDR2 FQGTGA. CDR3 length: 13 residues. The V gene lost 5 bases and the J gene lost 5 bases, with 10 bases spanning the gap.

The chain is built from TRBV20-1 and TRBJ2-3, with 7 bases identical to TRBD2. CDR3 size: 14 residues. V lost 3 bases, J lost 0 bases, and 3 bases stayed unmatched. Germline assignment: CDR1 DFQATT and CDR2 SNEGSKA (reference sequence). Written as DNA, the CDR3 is TGCAGTGCTAGCGCTAGCGGTAGCACAGATACGCAGTATTTT. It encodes CSASASGSTDTQYF.

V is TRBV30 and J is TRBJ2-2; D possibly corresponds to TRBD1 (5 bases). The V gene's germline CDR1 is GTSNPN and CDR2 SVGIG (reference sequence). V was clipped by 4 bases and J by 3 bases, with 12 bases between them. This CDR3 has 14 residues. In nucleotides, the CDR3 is TGTGCCTGGATGGGGCGGCAATACACCGGGGAGCTGTTTTTT. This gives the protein CAWMGRQYTGELFF.

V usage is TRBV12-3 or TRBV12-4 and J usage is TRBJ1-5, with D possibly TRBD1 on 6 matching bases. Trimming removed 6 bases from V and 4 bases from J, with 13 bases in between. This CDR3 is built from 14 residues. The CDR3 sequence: CASSLTGFNQPQHF. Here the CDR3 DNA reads TGTGCCAGCAGCTTGACAGGTTTTAATCAGCCCCAGCATTTT.

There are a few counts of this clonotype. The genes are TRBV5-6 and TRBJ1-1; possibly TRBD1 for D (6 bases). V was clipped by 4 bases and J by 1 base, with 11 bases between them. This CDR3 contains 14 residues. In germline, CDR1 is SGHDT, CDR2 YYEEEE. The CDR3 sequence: CASSQGTTNTEAFF. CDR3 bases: TGTGCCAGCAGCCAAGGGACAACGAACACTGAAGCTTTCTTT.

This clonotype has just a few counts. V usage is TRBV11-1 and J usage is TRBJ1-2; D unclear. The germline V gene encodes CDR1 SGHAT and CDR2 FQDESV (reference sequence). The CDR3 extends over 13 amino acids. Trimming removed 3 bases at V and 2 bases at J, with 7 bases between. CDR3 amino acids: CASSLNANYGYTF. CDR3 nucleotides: TGTGCCAGCAGCTTGAATGCCAACTATGGCTACACCTTC.

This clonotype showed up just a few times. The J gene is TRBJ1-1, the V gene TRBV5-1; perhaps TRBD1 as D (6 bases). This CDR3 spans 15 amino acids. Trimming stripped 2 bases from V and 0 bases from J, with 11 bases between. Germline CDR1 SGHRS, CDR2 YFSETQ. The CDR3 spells CASSFAQGLNTEAFF. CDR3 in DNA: TGCGCCAGCAGCTTTGCCCAGGGGCTGAACACTGAAGCTTTCTTT.

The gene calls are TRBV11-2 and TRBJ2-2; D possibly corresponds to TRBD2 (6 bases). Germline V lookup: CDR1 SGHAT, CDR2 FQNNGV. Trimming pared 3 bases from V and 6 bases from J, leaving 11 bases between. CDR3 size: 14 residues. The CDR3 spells CASSFRRVSGELFF. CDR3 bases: TGTGCCAGCAGCTTCAGGAGGGTTTCCGGGGAGCTGTTTTTT.

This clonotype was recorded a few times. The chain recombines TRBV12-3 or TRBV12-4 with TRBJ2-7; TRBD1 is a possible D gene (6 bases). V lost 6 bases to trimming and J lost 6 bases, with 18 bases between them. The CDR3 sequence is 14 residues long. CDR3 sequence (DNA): TGTGCCAGCAGCTACCAACAGGGTTGGGGCGAGCAGTACTTC. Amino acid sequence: CASSYQQGWGEQYF.

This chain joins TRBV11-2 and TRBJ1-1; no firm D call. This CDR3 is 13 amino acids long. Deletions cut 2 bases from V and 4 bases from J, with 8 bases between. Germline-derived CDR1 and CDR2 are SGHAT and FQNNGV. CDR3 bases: TGTGCCAGCAGCTTAAGTCGGCGCACTGAAGCTTTCTTT. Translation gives CASSLSRRTEAFF. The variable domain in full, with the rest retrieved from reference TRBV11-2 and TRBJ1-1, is EAGVAQSPRYKIIEKRQSVAFWCNPISGHATLYWYQQILGQGPKLLIQFQNNGVVDDSQLPKDRFSAERLKGVDSTLKIQPAKLEDSAVYLCASSLSRRTEAFFGQGTRLTVV.

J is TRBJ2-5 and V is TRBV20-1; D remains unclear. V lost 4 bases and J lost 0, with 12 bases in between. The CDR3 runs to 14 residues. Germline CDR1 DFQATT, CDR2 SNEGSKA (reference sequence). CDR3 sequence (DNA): TGCAGTGCTACCCTCTTCCGGGACCAAGAGACCCAGTACTTC. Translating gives CSATLFRDQETQYF.

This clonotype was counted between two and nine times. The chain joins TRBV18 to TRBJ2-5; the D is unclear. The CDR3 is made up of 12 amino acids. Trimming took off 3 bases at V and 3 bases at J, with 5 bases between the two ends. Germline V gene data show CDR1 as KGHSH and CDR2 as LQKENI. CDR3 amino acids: CASSPNEETQYF. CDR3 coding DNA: TGTGCCAGCTCACCGAACGAAGAGACCCAGTACTTC.